Listed here is a single T cell receptor (beta chain). This entry belongs to a study of blood T cell repertoires in COVID-19. Study overall: From the United States, Italy and Spain came samples of acute and convalescent COVID-19. Nucleic acid was either cDNA or gDNA, and it came from T cells, B-cell-depleted T cells, or PBMCs.

Original processing methods: For nucleated cells, counts were estimated from reference gene primer amplification. Sequencing used immunoSEQ multiplex PCR; TCRdb keeps in-frame clones, though not all of them. That table furnishes V, J and clone size, whereas the DNA furnished D and trimming. The sample lists about 73,000 clones, roughly four fifths occurring once. Germline V gene sequence: CDR1 LGHDT, CDR2 YNNKEL (reference sequence). The CDR3 is 15 residues long. Trimming removed 4 bases from V and 2 bases from J; junction bases left unmatched: 5. The sequencing sample was made of peripheral blood. V usage is TRBV3-1 (or the pseudogene TRBV3-2) and J usage is TRBJ2-1, with 7 positions matching TRBD1. The receptor was derived from a human donor in a cohort sampled during active COVID-19. CDR3: CASSLGQIAYNEQFF. As DNA, the CDR3 is TGTGCCAGCAGCCTGGGACAGATTGCCTACAATGAGCAGTTCTTC.